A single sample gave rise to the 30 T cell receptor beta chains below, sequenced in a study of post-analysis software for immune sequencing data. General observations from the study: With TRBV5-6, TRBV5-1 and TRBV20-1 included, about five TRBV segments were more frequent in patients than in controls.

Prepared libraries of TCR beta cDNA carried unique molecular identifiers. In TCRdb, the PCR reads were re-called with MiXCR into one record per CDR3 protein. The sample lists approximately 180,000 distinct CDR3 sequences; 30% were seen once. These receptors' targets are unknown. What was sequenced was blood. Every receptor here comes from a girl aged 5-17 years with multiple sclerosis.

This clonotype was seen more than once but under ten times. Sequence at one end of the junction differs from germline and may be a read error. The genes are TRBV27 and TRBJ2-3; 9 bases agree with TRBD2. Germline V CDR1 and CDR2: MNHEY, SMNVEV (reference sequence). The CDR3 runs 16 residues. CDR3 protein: CASSTTSGLSTGTQYF. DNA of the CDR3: TGTGCCAGCAGTACCACTAGCGGGTTAAGCACAGGTACGCAGTATTTT.

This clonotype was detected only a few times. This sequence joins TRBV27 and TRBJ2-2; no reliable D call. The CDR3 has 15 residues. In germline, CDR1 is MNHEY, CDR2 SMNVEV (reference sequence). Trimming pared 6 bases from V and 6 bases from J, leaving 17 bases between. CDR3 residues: CASRPLLLDPGELFF. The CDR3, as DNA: TGTGCCAGCAGACCCCTCCTCTTGGATCCCGGGGAGCTGTTTTTT.

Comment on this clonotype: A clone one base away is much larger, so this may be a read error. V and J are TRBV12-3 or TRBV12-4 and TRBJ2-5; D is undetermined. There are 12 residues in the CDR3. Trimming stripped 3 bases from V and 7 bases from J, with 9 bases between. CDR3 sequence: CASSFPMGTQYF. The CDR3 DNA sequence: TGTGCCAGCAGTTTCCCTATGGGGACCCAGTACTTC.

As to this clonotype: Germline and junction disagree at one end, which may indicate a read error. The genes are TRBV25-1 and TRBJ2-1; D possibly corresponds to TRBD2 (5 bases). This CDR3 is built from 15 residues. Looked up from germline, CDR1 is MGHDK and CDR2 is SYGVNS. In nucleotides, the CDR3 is TGTGTCAGCAGTGATCTAGCAGGATCTGACAATGAGCAGTTCTTC. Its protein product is CVSSDLAGSDNEQFF.

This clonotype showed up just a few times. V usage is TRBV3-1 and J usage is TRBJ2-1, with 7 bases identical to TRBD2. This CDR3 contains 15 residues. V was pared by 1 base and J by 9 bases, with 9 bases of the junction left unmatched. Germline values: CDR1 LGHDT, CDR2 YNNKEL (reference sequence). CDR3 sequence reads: CASSQGGGEGGEQFF. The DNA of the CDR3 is TGTGCCAGCAGCCAAGGGGGGGGGGAAGGCGGTGAGCAGTTCTTC.

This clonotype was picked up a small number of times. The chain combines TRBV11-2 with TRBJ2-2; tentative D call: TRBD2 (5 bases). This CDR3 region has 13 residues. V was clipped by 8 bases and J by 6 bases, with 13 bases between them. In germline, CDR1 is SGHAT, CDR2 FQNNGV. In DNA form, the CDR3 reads TGTGCCAGCGTCCCGGGATCGGCCGGGGAGCTGTTTTTT. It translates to CASVPGSAGELFF.

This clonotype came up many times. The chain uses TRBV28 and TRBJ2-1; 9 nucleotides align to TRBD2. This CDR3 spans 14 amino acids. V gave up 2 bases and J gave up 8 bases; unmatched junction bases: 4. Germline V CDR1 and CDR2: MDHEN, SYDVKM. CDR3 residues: CASSLGTSLYEQFF. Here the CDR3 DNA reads TGTGCCAGCAGTTTAGGGACTAGCCTCTATGAGCAGTTCTTC.

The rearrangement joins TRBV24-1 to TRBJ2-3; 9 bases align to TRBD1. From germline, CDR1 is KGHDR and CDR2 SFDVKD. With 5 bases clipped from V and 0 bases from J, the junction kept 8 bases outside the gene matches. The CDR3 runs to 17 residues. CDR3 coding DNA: TGTGCCACCAGTGGGGGGACAGGGACTGCTAGCACAGATACGCAGTATTTT. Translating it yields CATSGGTGTASTDTQYF.

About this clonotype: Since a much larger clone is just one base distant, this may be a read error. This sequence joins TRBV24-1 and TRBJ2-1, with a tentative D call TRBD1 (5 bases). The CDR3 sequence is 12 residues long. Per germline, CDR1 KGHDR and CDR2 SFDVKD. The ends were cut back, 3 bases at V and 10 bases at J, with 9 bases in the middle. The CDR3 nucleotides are TGTGCCACCAGTGATCAGGGTAACGAGCAGTTCTTC. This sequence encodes CATSDQGNEQFF.

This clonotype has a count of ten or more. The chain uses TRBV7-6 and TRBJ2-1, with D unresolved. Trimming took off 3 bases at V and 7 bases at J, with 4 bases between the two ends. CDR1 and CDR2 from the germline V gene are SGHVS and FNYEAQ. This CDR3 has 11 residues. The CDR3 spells CASSFENEQFF. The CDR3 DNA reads TGTGCCAGCAGCTTTGAGAATGAGCAGTTCTTC. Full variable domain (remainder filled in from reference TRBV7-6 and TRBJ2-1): GAGVSQSPRYKVTKRGQDVALRCDPISGHVSLYWYRQALGQGPEFLTYFNYEAQQDKSGLPNDRFSAERPEGSISTLTIQRTEQRDSAMYRCASSFENEQFFGPGTRLTVL.

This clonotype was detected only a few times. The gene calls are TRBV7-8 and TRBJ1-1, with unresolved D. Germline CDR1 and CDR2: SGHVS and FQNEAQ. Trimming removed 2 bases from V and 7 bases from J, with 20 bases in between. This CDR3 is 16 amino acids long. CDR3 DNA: TGTGCCAGCAGCTTAAGGACCGCCAAAGCGTACAGTGAAGCTTTCTTT. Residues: CASSLRTAKAYSEAFF.

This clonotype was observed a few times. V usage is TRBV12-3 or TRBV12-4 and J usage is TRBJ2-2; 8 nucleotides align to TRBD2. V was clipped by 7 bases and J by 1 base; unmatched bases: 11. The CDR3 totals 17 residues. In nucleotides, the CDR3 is TGTGCCAGCACGGTAGCGGGACAATTGGGGAACACCGGGGAGCTGTTTTTT. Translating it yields CASTVAGQLGNTGELFF.

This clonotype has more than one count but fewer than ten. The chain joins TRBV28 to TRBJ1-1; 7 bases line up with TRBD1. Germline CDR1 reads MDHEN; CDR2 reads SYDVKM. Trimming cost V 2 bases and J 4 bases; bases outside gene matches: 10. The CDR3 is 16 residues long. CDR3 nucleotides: TGTGCCAGCAGTTTAGGACGGGCCCAGGGGGGCACTGAAGCTTTCTTT. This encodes CASSLGRAQGGTEAFF.

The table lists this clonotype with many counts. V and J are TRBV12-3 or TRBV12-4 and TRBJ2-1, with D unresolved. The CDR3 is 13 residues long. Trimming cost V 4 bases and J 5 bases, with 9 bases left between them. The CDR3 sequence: CASSSPLNNEQFF. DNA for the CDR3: TGTGCCAGCAGTTCTCCCCTCAACAATGAGCAGTTCTTC.

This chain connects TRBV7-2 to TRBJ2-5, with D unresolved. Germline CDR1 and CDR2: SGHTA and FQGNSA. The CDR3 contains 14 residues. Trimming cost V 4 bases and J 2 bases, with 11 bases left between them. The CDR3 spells CASSWLGGQETQYF. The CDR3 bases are TGTGCCAGCAGCTGGCTTGGTGGGCAAGAGACCCAGTACTTC. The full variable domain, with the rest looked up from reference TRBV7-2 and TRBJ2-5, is GAGVSQSPSNKVTEKGKDVELRCDPISGHTALYWYRQSLGQGLEFLIYFQGNSAPDKSGLPSDRFSAERTGGSVSTLTIQRTQQEDSAVYLCASSWLGGQETQYFGPGTRLLVL.

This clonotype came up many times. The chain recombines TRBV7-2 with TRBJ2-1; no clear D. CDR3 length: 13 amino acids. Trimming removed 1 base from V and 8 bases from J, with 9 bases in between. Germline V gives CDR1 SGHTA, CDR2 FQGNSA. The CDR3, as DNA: TGTGCCAGCAGCTTAGTTGGGAAGTATGAGCAGTTCTTC. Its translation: CASSLVGKYEQFF.

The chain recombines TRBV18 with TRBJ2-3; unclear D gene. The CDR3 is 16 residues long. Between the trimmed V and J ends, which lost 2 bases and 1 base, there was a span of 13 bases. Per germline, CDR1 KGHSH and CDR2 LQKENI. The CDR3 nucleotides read TGTGCCAGCTCACCAGAAAAAGGGATAGGCACAGATACGCAGTATTTT. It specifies CASSPEKGIGTDTQYF.

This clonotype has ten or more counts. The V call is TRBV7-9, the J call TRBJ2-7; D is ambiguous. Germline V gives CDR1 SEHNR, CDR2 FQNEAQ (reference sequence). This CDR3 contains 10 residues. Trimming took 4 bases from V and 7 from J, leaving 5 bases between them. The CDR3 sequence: CASSSWEQYF. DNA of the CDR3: TGTGCCAGCAGCTCCTGGGAGCAGTACTTC.

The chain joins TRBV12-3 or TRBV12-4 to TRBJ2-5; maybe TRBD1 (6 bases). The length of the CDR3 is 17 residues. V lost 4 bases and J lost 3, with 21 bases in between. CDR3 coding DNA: TGTGCCAGCAGTTCGACCCATCAGGGGACGCGGAAAGAGACCCAGTACTTC. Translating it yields CASSSTHQGTRKETQYF.

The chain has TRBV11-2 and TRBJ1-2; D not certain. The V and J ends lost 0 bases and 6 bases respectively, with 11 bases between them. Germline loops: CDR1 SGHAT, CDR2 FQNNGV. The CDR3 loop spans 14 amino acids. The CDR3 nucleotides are TGTGCCAGCAGCTTAGAATATGGGTGGGATGGCTACACCTTC. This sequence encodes CASSLEYGWDGYTF.

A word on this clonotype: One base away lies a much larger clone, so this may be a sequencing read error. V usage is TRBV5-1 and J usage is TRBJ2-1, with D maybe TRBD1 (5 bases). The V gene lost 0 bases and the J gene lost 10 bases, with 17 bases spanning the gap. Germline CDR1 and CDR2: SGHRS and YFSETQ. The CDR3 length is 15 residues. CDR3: CASSLGQGFTYEQFF. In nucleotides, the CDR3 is TGCGCCAGCAGCTTGGGGCAGGGCTTTACTTACGAGCAGTTCTTC.

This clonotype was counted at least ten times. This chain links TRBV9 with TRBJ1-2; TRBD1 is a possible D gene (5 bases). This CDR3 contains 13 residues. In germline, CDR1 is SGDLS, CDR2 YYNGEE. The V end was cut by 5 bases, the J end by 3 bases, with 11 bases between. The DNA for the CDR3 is TGTGCCAGCAGGGCCGGGGCCGACTATGGCTACACCTTC. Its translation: CASRAGADYGYTF. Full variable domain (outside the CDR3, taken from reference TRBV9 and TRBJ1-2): DSGVTQTPKHLITATGQRVTLRCSPRSGDLSVYWYQQSLDQGLQFLIQYYNGEERAKGNILERFSAQQFPDLHSELNLSSLELGDSALYFCASRAGADYGYTFGSGTRLTVV.

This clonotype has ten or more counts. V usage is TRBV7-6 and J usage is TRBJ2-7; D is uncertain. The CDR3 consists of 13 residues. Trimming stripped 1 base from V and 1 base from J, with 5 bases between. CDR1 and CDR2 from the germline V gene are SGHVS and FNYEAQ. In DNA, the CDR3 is TGTGCCAGCAGCTTAGAGGAATCCTACGAGCAGTACTTC. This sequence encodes CASSLEESYEQYF. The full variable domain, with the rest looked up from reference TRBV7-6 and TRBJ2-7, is GAGVSQSPRYKVTKRGQDVALRCDPISGHVSLYWYRQALGQGPEFLTYFNYEAQQDKSGLPNDRFSAERPEGSISTLTIQRTEQRDSAMYRCASSLEESYEQYFGPGTRLTVT.

In DNA, the CDR3 is TGTGCCAGCAGTCCCGGACTAGCGGGAGCCTGGGAGACCCAGTACTTC. Translated: CASSPGLAGAWETQYF. The V gene is TRBV2, the J gene TRBJ2-5; 13 bases fit TRBD2. The V and J ends lost 5 bases and 5 bases, in that order; junction bases with no gene match: 8. CDR1 is SNHLY and CDR2 is FYNNEI in the germline V gene. There are 16 residues in the CDR3.

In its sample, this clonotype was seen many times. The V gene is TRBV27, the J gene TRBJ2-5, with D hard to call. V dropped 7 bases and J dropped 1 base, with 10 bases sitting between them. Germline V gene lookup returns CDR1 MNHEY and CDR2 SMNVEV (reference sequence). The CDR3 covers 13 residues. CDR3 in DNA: TGTGCCAGCACCCGTAGCCCCCAAGAGACCCAGTACTTC. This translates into CASTRSPQETQYF.

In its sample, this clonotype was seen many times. Here the CDR3 DNA reads TGCGCCAGCAGCTTTAGCGGGAGGGCGAGTAGGCAGTTCTTC. This encodes CASSFSGRASRQFF. The rearrangement links TRBV5-1 to TRBJ2-1; 11 bases align to TRBD2. V was pared by 2 bases and J by 12 bases, with 7 bases of the junction left unmatched. Germline loops: CDR1 SGHRS, CDR2 YFSETQ. The CDR3 loop spans 14 amino acids. Looking up the rest from reference TRBV5-1 and TRBJ2-1 gives the full variable domain: KAGVTQTPRYLIKTRGQQVTLSCSPISGHRSVSWYQQTPGQGLQFLFEYFSETQRNKGNFPGRFSGRQFSNSRSEMNVSTLELGDSALYLCASSFSGRASRQFFGPGTRLTVL.

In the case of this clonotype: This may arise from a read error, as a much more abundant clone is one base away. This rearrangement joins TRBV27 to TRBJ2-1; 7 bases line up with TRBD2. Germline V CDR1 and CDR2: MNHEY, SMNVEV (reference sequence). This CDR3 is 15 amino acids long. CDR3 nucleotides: TGTGTCAGCAGTTTAGGTTGGGGGGGCTACAATGAGCAGTTCTTC. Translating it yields CVSSLGWGGYNEQFF.

CDR3 loop: CASIGGTGAAYGYTF. In DNA form, the CDR3 reads TGTGCCAGCATTGGGGGGACAGGGGCCGCTTATGGCTACACCTTC. This rearrangement joins TRBV2 to TRBJ1-2, with TRBD1 matching over 10 bases. Trimming took 7 bases from V and 5 from J; bases not matched to a gene: 10. Germline values: CDR1 SNHLY, CDR2 FYNNEI. The CDR3 sequence is 15 residues long.

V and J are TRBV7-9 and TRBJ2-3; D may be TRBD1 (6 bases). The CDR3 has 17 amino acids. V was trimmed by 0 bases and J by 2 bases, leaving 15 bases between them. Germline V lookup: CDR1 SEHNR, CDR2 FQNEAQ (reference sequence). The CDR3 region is CASSLADSRLTTDTQYF. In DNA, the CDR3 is TGTGCCAGCAGCTTAGCGGACAGCCGCTTAACCACAGATACGCAGTATTTT.

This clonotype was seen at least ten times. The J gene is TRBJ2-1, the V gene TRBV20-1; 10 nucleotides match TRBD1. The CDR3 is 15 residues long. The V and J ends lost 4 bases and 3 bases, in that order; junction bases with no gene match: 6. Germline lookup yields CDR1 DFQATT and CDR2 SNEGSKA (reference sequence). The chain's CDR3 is CSAKARDRGYNEQFF. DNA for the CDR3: TGCAGTGCTAAAGCTCGGGACAGGGGCTACAATGAGCAGTTCTTC.